Listed below are T cell receptor beta chains from one sample, sequenced in a study of T-cell memory formation after mild COVID-19. TCRdb fed the 5' RACE reads into MiXCR, producing one record per CDR3 protein. The sample records hundreds of thousands of distinct CDR3 sequences, over 15% being singletons. The sequencing input was PBMCs or a T cell subset sorted from them (not recorded which). The source is an adult woman who had mild COVID-19 (a few samples of this study predate the infection). Cell type and time point are not known. CDR3s include the opening cysteine and the closing phenylalanine or tryptophan. The order of the fields is J gene, D gene, V gene, clone size, CDR3 DNA, CDR3 protein. The D gene is left open where the match is weak. Clone size is given for some rows only: seen once, a few or many times, or a class if the clone is expanded.

j_call: TRBJ2-7
d_call: .
v_call: TRBV11-2
clone_size: .
cdr3_nt: TGTGCCAGCAGAGGGACGGATACCTACGAGCAGTACTTC
cdr3_aa: CASRGTDTYEQYF

j_call: TRBJ1-2
d_call: .
v_call: TRBV4-2
clone_size: .
cdr3_nt: TGTGCCAGCAGACCGACAGCCAACTATGGCTACACCTTC
cdr3_aa: CASRPTANYGYTF

j_call: TRBJ2-7
d_call: .
v_call: TRBV29-1
clone_size: .
cdr3_nt: TGCAGCGTTGAAGATGGCACTTCGAGGTACTTC
cdr3_aa: CSVEDGTSRYF

j_call: TRBJ2-3
d_call: .
v_call: TRBV29-1
clone_size: .
cdr3_nt: TGCAGCGTCCTAAGGACGGACACAGATACGCAGTATTTT
cdr3_aa: CSVLRTDTDTQYF

j_call: TRBJ2-7
d_call: .
v_call: TRBV7-9
clone_size: .
cdr3_nt: TGTGCCAGCAGCTCCCCCCTAGGGACAACGGGGAGAGAGCAGTACTTC
cdr3_aa: CASSSPLGTTGREQYF

j_call: TRBJ2-1
d_call: .
v_call: TRBV24-1
clone_size: .
cdr3_nt: TGTGCCACCAGTGAGGGGACAAGTAGGACCAATGAGCAGTTCTTC
cdr3_aa: CATSEGTSRTNEQFF

j_call: TRBJ2-1
d_call: .
v_call: TRBV4-3
clone_size: .
cdr3_nt: TGCGCCAGCAGCCAAGATCTCAGGACTACTTACAATGAGCAGTTCTTC
cdr3_aa: CASSQDLRTTYNEQFF

j_call: TRBJ1-1
d_call: .
v_call: TRBV7-9
clone_size: many
cdr3_nt: TGTGCCAGCAGCTTAGGACAGCAGAACACTGAAGCTTTCTTT
cdr3_aa: CASSLGQQNTEAFF

j_call: TRBJ2-3
d_call: TRBD2
v_call: TRBV12-3/TRBV12-4
clone_size: .
cdr3_nt: TGTGCCAGCAGTTTAGGTTCGCGGGGGGTCCACACAGATACGCAGTATTTT
cdr3_aa: CASSLGSRGVHTDTQYF

j_call: TRBJ2-3
d_call: TRBD2
v_call: TRBV9
clone_size: few
cdr3_nt: TGTGCCAGCAGCGTAGGACTAGCGGGGGGTGCTAGCACAGATACGCAGTATTTT
cdr3_aa: CASSVGLAGGASTDTQYF

j_call: TRBJ2-1
d_call: TRBD2
v_call: TRBV6-6
clone_size: few
cdr3_nt: TGTGCCAGCAGGGCGGGACTAGGGGACAATGAGCAGTTCTTC
cdr3_aa: CASRAGLGDNEQFF

j_call: TRBJ1-1
d_call: .
v_call: TRBV10-3
clone_size: few
cdr3_nt: TGTGCCGCGTCTGAGAAGCCCGGAGACACTGAAGCTTTCTTT
cdr3_aa: CAASEKPGDTEAFF

j_call: TRBJ2-2
d_call: .
v_call: TRBV18
clone_size: .
cdr3_nt: TGTGCCAGCTCACCACCAGGGTTCACCGGGGAGCTGTTTTTT
cdr3_aa: CASSPPGFTGELFF

j_call: TRBJ2-3
d_call: .
v_call: TRBV7-8
clone_size: few
cdr3_nt: TGTGCCAGCAGCCAAGCTTCTAGGGAATCCACAGATACGCAGTATTTT
cdr3_aa: CASSQASRESTDTQYF

j_call: TRBJ1-1
d_call: .
v_call: TRBV21-1
clone_size: .
cdr3_nt: TGTGCCAGCGGGACAACTACTGAAGCTTTCTTT
cdr3_aa: CASGTTTEAFF

j_call: TRBJ2-6
d_call: .
v_call: TRBV20-1
clone_size: few
cdr3_nt: TGCAGTGCCCCGGTGGGCTCTGGGGCCAACGTCCTGACTTTC
cdr3_aa: CSAPVGSGANVLTF

j_call: TRBJ2-2
d_call: TRBD1
v_call: TRBV10-3
clone_size: .
cdr3_nt: TGTGCCATCGGGACAGGGGGGATCACCGGGGAGCTGTTTTTT
cdr3_aa: CAIGTGGITGELFF

j_call: TRBJ2-7
d_call: .
v_call: TRBV20-1
clone_size: .
cdr3_nt: TGCAGTGCTAGGCCCCAGGCGTATTACGAGCAGTACTTC
cdr3_aa: CSARPQAYYEQYF

j_call: TRBJ1-1
d_call: .
v_call: TRBV6-2/TRBV6-3
clone_size: few
cdr3_nt: TGTGCCAGCAGTTACCGCCCTCGGACCGTTCCCACTGAAGCTTTCTTT
cdr3_aa: CASSYRPRTVPTEAFF

j_call: TRBJ2-1
d_call: TRBD1
v_call: TRBV24-1
clone_size: few
cdr3_nt: TGTGCCACCAGTGCGTCCGGGACAGGGAATGAGCAGTTCTTC
cdr3_aa: CATSASGTGNEQFF

j_call: TRBJ2-3
d_call: .
v_call: TRBV4-1
clone_size: once
cdr3_nt: TGCGCCAGCAGCCAAGTCCTCACAGATACGCAGTATTTT
cdr3_aa: CASSQVLTDTQYF